This TCR beta chain was identified during a study of blood T cell repertoires in COVID-19. The germline gives CDR1 MNHNY, CDR2 SVGAGI (reference sequence). The CDR3 covers 16 residues. V lost 4 bases, J lost 3 bases, and 12 bases stayed unmatched. Profiled with immunoSEQ multiplex PCR; TCRdb holds only in-frame clones, not every one. The sample includes 250,000 to 350,000 clones, more than 70% of them seen just once. The TCR originated in a woman aged 30 to 39 with COVID-19, enrolled during active disease. Specimen: peripheral blood. The chain is built from TRBV6-6 and TRBJ2-7; 7 nucleotides match TRBD1. CDR3 DNA: TGTGCCAGCAGTTCCTCGTCCGGGGACAGCCTCTACGAGCAGTACTTC. Protein sequence: CASSSSSGDSLYEQYF.